A selection of T cell receptor beta chains follows, all from one sample in a study of regulatory T cells in long-lasting Graves disease. One entry per CDR3 protein, called by TCRdb with MiXCR from the multiplex PCR reads. The sample has 350,000 to 450,000 distinct CDR3 sequences, 12% seen once. The same sample was also studied in work on T cells in Graves' hyperthyroidism and ophthalmopathy.

Sequencing was performed on peripheral blood mononuclear cells (PBMCs), taken at new diagnosis, from a patient treated with antithyroid drugs. The source of these receptors is a woman in her late teens or twenties with Graves disease. Both conserved end residues are part of each CDR3. D genes are given only for firm matches. Size is stated for part of the rows, as once, few or many counts, or as a class when the clone is expanded.

d_call: TRBD2
v_call: TRBV20-1
j_call: TRBJ2-1
clone_size: -
cdr3_aa: CSARPSGRAVVYNEQFF
cdr3_nt: TGCAGTGCTAGGCCTAGCGGGAGGGCTGTGGTCTACAATGAGCAGTTCTTC

d_call: -
v_call: TRBV12-3/TRBV12-4
j_call: TRBJ2-1
clone_size: many
cdr3_aa: CASSLLGLNEQFF
cdr3_nt: TGTGCCAGCAGTTTGTTGGGTCTCAATGAGCAGTTCTTC

d_call: -
v_call: TRBV5-1
j_call: TRBJ1-1
clone_size: -
cdr3_aa: CASSFGVLRNTEAFF
cdr3_nt: TGCGCCAGCAGCTTTGGGGTTCTAAGGAACACTGAAGCTTTCTTT

d_call: -
v_call: TRBV7-3
j_call: TRBJ2-7
clone_size: many
cdr3_aa: CASSLRPGHDYEQYF
cdr3_nt: TGTGCCAGCAGCTTAAGGCCGGGACATGACTACGAGCAGTACTTC

d_call: -
v_call: TRBV5-6
j_call: TRBJ1-1
clone_size: -
cdr3_aa: CASSYISGTEAFF
cdr3_nt: TGTGCCAGCAGCTATATCTCTGGGACTGAAGCTTTCTTT

d_call: TRBD1
v_call: TRBV12-3/TRBV12-4
j_call: TRBJ1-5
clone_size: -
cdr3_aa: CASSLAMTGRNQPQHF
cdr3_nt: TGTGCCAGCAGCCTTGCAATGACAGGGCGCAACCAGCCCCAGCATTTT

d_call: TRBD1
v_call: TRBV7-3
j_call: TRBJ1-2
clone_size: many
cdr3_aa: CASTLRCLTGGLSCVYTF
cdr3_nt: TGTGCCAGCACCCTGAGGTGCCTGACAGGGGGCCTCTCTTGCGTCTACACCTTC

d_call: TRBD1
v_call: TRBV7-2
j_call: TRBJ1-4
clone_size: many
cdr3_aa: CASRRTGGVEKLFF
cdr3_nt: TGTGCCAGCAGAAGGACAGGGGGCGTTGAAAAACTGTTTTTT

d_call: -
v_call: TRBV7-9
j_call: TRBJ1-2
clone_size: many
cdr3_aa: CAIRGAGLGYTF
cdr3_nt: TGTGCCATCCGTGGGGCAGGGCTTGGCTACACCTTC

d_call: -
v_call: TRBV7-9
j_call: TRBJ1-2
clone_size: many
cdr3_aa: CARTSLLGGYTF
cdr3_nt: TGTGCCAGAACCAGCCTGTTGGGTGGCTACACCTTC

d_call: TRBD1
v_call: TRBV6-2/TRBV6-3
j_call: TRBJ2-7
clone_size: few
cdr3_aa: CASASRDSLYEQYF
cdr3_nt: TGTGCCAGCGCAAGCCGGGACAGCCTTTACGAGCAGTACTTC

d_call: -
v_call: TRBV3-1
j_call: TRBJ1-3
clone_size: -
cdr3_aa: CASSPPMWENTIYF
cdr3_nt: TGTGCCAGCAGCCCGCCGATGTGGGAAAACACCATATATTTT

d_call: -
v_call: TRBV20-1
j_call: TRBJ2-3
clone_size: many
cdr3_aa: CSAKEIPGTPTDTQYF
cdr3_nt: TGCAGTGCTAAAGAGATCCCGGGGACCCCCACAGATACGCAGTATTTT